These 11 T cell receptor beta chains were sequenced from one sample in a study of blood T cell repertoires in COVID-19. Generated by immunoSEQ multiplex PCR, the TCRdb table keeps only in-frame clones and is missing some. This sample has a few hundred thousand clones; more than 70% occur once, and the top ten carry approximately 3%. Sequencing was done on a sample of peripheral blood. Receptors originate from a woman aged 25-40 years with COVID-19, enrolled during active disease.

V and J are TRBV28 and TRBJ2-7; 9 bases align to TRBD2. CDR3 length: 14 amino acids. The germline CDR1 and CDR2 sequences are MDHEN and SYDVKM. J gave up 5 bases and V 6 bases, and 8 bases lay outside the gene matches. CDR3 sequence: CASSRLREGHEQYF. CDR3 in DNA: TGTGCCAGCAGCCGCTTGCGGGAGGGACACGAGCAGTACTTC.

The V gene is TRBV12-3 or TRBV12-4, the J gene TRBJ2-7; D is unclear. V lost 5 bases, J lost 5 bases, and 10 bases lay in between. The CDR3 contains 12 residues. CDR3 protein: CASSQKIHEQYF. CDR3 sequence (DNA): TGTGCCAGCAGTCAAAAAATCCACGAGCAGTACTTC.

In nucleotides, the CDR3 is TGTGCCAGCTCACCGTACAGGGATCCAATAGAGCAGTACTTC. It translates to CASSPYRDPIEQYF. The genes are TRBV18 and TRBJ2-7; D is possibly TRBD1 (6 bases). Germline loops: CDR1 KGHSH, CDR2 LQKENI. Trimming shortened V by 3 bases and J by 7 bases, and 16 bases separated the two germline ends. The CDR3 has 14 residues.

The rearrangement links TRBV6-1 to TRBJ1-6; the match to TRBD1 covers 8 bases. The CDR3 loop spans 17 amino acids. Looked up from germline, CDR1 is MNHNS and CDR2 is SASEGT. V was clipped by 1 base and J by 6 bases; unmatched bases: 8. In DNA, the CDR3 is TGTGCCAGCAGTGAAGGGAGGGGGGGACAGGCTAATTCACCCCTCCACTTT. It is translated as CASSEGRGGQANSPLHF.

The chain carries TRBV7-6 and TRBJ2-3, with TRBD2 matching over 12 bases. V lost 5 bases to trimming and J lost 4 bases; unmatched junction nucleotides: 7. CDR3 length: 16 residues. Per the germline V gene, CDR1 is SGHVS and CDR2 is FNYEAQ. The DNA for the CDR3 is TGTGCCAGCAGCAGAGGGGCTAGCGGGAGGGCAGATACGCAGTATTTT. It yields the protein CASSRGASGRADTQYF.

The rearrangement links TRBV11-3 to TRBJ1-4; 10 bases are a match to TRBD1. The junction had 3 bases not matched to a gene; V was cut back by 4 bases and J by 7 bases. CDR1 is SGHNT, CDR2 YENEEA, per germline. The CDR3 is 14 amino acids. In DNA form, the CDR3 reads TGTGCCAGCAGCTCGGGACAGGGGAGTGAAAAACTGTTTTTT. Its protein is CASSSGQGSEKLFF.

A single count supports this clone. This sequence joins TRBV4-1 and TRBJ2-3; the D gene is possibly TRBD2 (7 bases). The V end lost 0 bases, the J end lost 1 base, and 14 bases lay between the germline ends. The CDR3 runs to 17 residues. Germline V CDR1 and CDR2: MGHRA, YSYEKL. The CDR3 here is CASSQEKGGGRTDTQYF. The CDR3 DNA reads TGCGCCAGCAGCCAAGAGAAGGGGGGGGGACGCACAGATACGCAGTATTTT.

The genes are TRBV2 and TRBJ2-3; 7 bases fit TRBD1. Germline loops: CDR1 SNHLY, CDR2 FYNNEI. This CDR3 is built from 14 residues. V shed 3 bases, J shed 1 base, and the junction held 1 base outside the gene matches. The CDR3 is CASSDTGGTDTQYF. CDR3 DNA: TGTGCCAGCAGTGACACAGGGGGCACAGATACGCAGTATTTT.

The chain is built from TRBV6-2 or TRBV6-3 and TRBJ2-2, with TRBD2 matching over 7 bases. V trimming: 4 bases; J trimming: 6 bases; junction bases outside the gene matches: 11. The germline gives CDR1 MNHEY, CDR2 SVGEGT. The CDR3 covers 16 residues. CDR3 coding DNA: TGTGCCAGCAGTTTCAATCCCGGGACTACGGCCGGGGAGCTGTTTTTT. This encodes CASSFNPGTTAGELFF.

This rearrangement joins TRBV28 to TRBJ2-2; 7 positions match TRBD1. After removal of 7 bases from V and 6 bases from J, the junction contained 5 bases not matched to a gene. CDR3 length equals 13 residues. Germline CDR1 is MDHEN and CDR2 is SYDVKM. The CDR3 here is CASKLGGPGELFF. The CDR3 DNA sequence: TGTGCCAGCAAGTTAGGGGGCCCCGGGGAGCTGTTTTTT.

The genes are TRBV5-8 and TRBJ2-1, with TRBD2 identical over 11 bases. Trimming removed 2 bases from V and 0 bases from J; junction bases left unmatched: 4. CDR1 and CDR2 from the germline V gene are SGHTS and YDEGEE. There are 17 residues in the CDR3. CDR3 residues: CASSFLAGGSSYNEQFF. In nucleotides, the CDR3 is TGTGCCAGCAGCTTTCTAGCGGGAGGAAGCTCCTACAATGAGCAGTTCTTC.